Below, 7 T cell receptor beta chains from the same sample are listed, as sequenced in a study of cytomegalovirus exposure and HLA in healthy donors (dated by TCRdb to the late 2010s). The receptor library was made with the immunoSEQ multiplex PCR assay. For the multiplex PCR, a mixture combining 60 forward primers for TCR Vbeta segments and 13 reverse primers for TCR Jbeta segments was used. What TCRdb holds here is the immuneACCESS table cut down to in-frame rearrangements. Part of the clones is not present; checked against another copy, under half of the missing clones reflect an unresolved V gene, and the others are unexplained. The sample table contains more than 90,000 clones; only one count was recorded for about two thirds of them. The ten largest clones add up to roughly 10% of the sample. Specimen: PBMCs. These receptors all come from a man under 40 in good health and CMV-seropositive.

V is TRBV9 and J is TRBJ1-1; TRBD1 agrees at 7 bases. The junction had 9 bases not matched to a gene; V was cut back by 3 bases and J by 1 base. This CDR3 has 16 amino acids. CDR1 is SGDLS, CDR2 YYNGEE, per germline. CDR3 sequence reads: CASSEPRRGENTEAFF. Written as DNA, the CDR3 is TGTGCCAGCAGCGAACCGCGCAGGGGGGAGAACACTGAAGCTTTCTTT.

This chain connects TRBV4-1 to TRBJ2-3; 10 nucleotides align to TRBD2. Germline V lookup: CDR1 MGHRA, CDR2 YSYEKL. This CDR3 has 17 residues. V lost 3 bases, J lost 0 bases, and 6 bases stayed unmatched. Here the CDR3 reads CASSHLAGALSTDTQYF. In DNA form, the CDR3 reads TGCGCCAGCAGCCATCTAGCGGGGGCACTTAGCACAGATACGCAGTATTTT.

In DNA form, the CDR3 reads TGTGCCAGCAGCGTCGGGGGGGGCGTGAACACCGGGGAGCTGTTTTTT. Residues: CASSVGGGVNTGELFF. The J gene is TRBJ2-2, the V gene TRBV9; the match to TRBD2 covers 8 bases. V lost 2 bases, J lost 1 base, and 4 bases stayed unmatched. The CDR3 extends over 16 amino acids. The germline V gene encodes CDR1 SGDLS and CDR2 YYNGEE.

The chain combines TRBV20-1 with TRBJ2-5; 12 bases align to TRBD2. This CDR3 is built from 11 residues. Germline V gives CDR1 DFQATT, CDR2 SNEGSKA (reference sequence). CDR3 residues: CASGRVETQYF. CDR3 in DNA: TGCGCTAGCGGGAGGGTAGAGACCCAGTACTTC.

The V call is TRBV27, the J call TRBJ2-6; D is perhaps TRBD2 (6 bases). This CDR3 region has 18 residues. V was cut by 2 bases and J by 0 bases, with 14 bases left in between. The germline V gene has CDR1 MNHEY and CDR2 SMNVEV (reference sequence). The CDR3 DNA sequence: TGTGCCAGCAGTTTAAGGAGCGGGTCGACCTCTGGGGCCAACGTCCTGACTTTC. This gives the protein CASSLRSGSTSGANVLTF.

This chain connects TRBV7-9 to TRBJ2-2; the D gene is possibly TRBD1 (6 bases). Between the trimmed V and J ends, which lost 2 bases and 13 bases, there was a span of 20 bases. The germline V gene encodes CDR1 SEHNR and CDR2 FQNEAQ (reference sequence). The CDR3 has 15 residues. CDR3: CASSLRGGQPFGLFF. CDR3 sequence (DNA): TGTGCCAGCAGCTTAAGAGGGGGACAACCTTTCGGGCTGTTTTTT.

The genes are TRBV7-2 and TRBJ2-3; TRBD1 is a possible D gene (6 bases). V lost 5 bases and J 4 bases, leaving 16 bases between the germline ends. CDR3 size: 15 residues. CDR1 SGHTA and CDR2 FQGNSA come from the germline V gene. CDR3 protein: CASSLYRVRADTQYF. The DNA for the CDR3 is TGTGCCAGCAGCCTCTACAGGGTCCGGGCAGATACGCAGTATTTT. The full variable domain, completed using reference TRBV7-2 and TRBJ2-3, is GAGVSQSPSNKVTEKGKDVELRCDPISGHTALYWYRQSLGQGLEFLIYFQGNSAPDKSGLPSDRFSAERTGGSVSTLTIQRTQQEDSAVYLCASSLYRVRADTQYFGPGTRLTVL.